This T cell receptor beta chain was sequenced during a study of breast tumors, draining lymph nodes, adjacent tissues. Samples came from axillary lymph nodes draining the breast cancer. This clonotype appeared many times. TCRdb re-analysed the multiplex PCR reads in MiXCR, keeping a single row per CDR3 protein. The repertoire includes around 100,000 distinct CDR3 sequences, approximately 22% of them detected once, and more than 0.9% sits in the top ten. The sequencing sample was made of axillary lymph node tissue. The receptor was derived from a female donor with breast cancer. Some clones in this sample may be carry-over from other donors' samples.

CDR3 in DNA: TGCGCCAGCAGCCAAGGCGACAGGGGGATGGAGACCCAGTACTTC. Protein sequence: CASSQGDRGMETQYF. The V call is TRBV4-1, the J call TRBJ2-5; 9 nucleotides line up with TRBD1. CDR3 length equals 15 residues. After removal of 1 base from V and 5 bases from J, the junction contained 5 bases not matched to a gene. Per germline, CDR1 MGHRA and CDR2 YSYEKL.